This T cell receptor beta chain derives from a study of control samples from healthy donors and cancer patients. V lost 5 bases and J lost 0, with 12 bases in between. Germline lookup yields CDR1 SGHAT and CDR2 FQNNGV. There are 15 residues in the CDR3. Repertoires were generated with immunoSEQ multiplex PCR, while TCRdb's copy carries only in-frame clones and drops some. The table shows some 250,000 clones, with about four fifths occurring only once. The sample holds a few counts of this clone. The J gene is TRBJ2-3, the V gene TRBV11-2; maybe TRBD2 (6 bases). The source of this sequence is a woman between 55 and 75 years old with lung cancer. Input material: PBMCs. For the CDR3, the DNA is TGTGCCAGCAGCCCGGTAAGCGGGAGCACAGATACGCAGTATTTT. Protein sequence: CASSPVSGSTDTQYF. The whole variable domain, remainder taken from reference TRBV11-2 and TRBJ2-3, is EAGVAQSPRYKIIEKRQSVAFWCNPISGHATLYWYQQILGQGPKLLIQFQNNGVVDDSQLPKDRFSAERLKGVDSTLKIQPAKLEDSAVYLCASSPVSGSTDTQYFGPGTRLTVL.